The present T cell receptor beta chain was sequenced within a study of beta chain features in type 1 diabetes. Study summary: Cell yields, gender and age were comparable in patients and healthy donors. Broader study findings: Fewer junction insertions and more nucleotide deletions appeared in type 1 diabetes patients. Naive, central memory and Treg TCRB repertoires seemed to resemble each other more closely in patients than they did in healthy donors.

This clone has only a few counts. Its specificity is unknown. The investigators reverse transcribed all of the isolated RNA, so they sequenced expressed TCRB transcripts. TCRdb keeps only in-frame clones here, not all; method: immunoSEQ multiplex PCR. The sample yields some 900,000 clones, roughly a sixth seen once. Each of the CD4+ naive, central memory, regulatory and stem cell-like memory populations was sorted via CD45RO/CCR7/CD25/CD127/CD95/CD27. Germline V gives CDR1 SGHRS, CDR2 YFSETQ. The CDR3 totals 16 residues. The V and J ends lost 4 bases and 5 bases, in that order; junction bases with no gene match: 10.

The sequenced material came from naive CD4+ T cells from blood. The receptor comes from a woman aged 18 to 35 in good health. The chain carries TRBV5-1 and TRBJ2-3; 10 nucleotides line up with TRBD2. The CDR3 is CASSPPAGGRGDTQYF. In DNA, the CDR3 is TGCGCCAGCAGCCCTCCAGCGGGAGGGCGGGGAGATACGCAGTATTTT.